This T cell receptor (beta chain) comes out of a study of blood T cell repertoires in COVID-19. Study background: From the United States, Italy and Spain came samples of acute and convalescent COVID-19.

This CDR3 comprises 12 residues. CDR1 is SGHKS, CDR2 YYEKEE, per germline (reference sequence). Authors' data handling: Estimation of nucleated cell counts relied on the amplification of reference gene primers. The table came from immunoSEQ multiplex PCR; TCRdb's copy has only in-frame clones and leaves some out. D and trimming were read from the DNA, whereas the V and J calls and clone size are those reported in that table. This sample yields 300,000 to 350,000 clones, of which approximately 85% are seen a single time; over 2% belongs to the top ten. About this clone itself: Relative to the germline gene, one junction end is altered; a read error may explain this.

J is TRBJ1-2 and V is TRBV5-5; D is perhaps TRBD1 (5 bases). The sample consisted of PBMCs or T cells enriched from blood (not recorded which). This receptor was identified in a man aged 25-40 years who had recovered from COVID-19. In DNA form, the CDR3 reads TGTGCCAGCAGCGCCATGACGGGACTCTATTCCTTC. Amino acids: CASSAMTGLYSF.